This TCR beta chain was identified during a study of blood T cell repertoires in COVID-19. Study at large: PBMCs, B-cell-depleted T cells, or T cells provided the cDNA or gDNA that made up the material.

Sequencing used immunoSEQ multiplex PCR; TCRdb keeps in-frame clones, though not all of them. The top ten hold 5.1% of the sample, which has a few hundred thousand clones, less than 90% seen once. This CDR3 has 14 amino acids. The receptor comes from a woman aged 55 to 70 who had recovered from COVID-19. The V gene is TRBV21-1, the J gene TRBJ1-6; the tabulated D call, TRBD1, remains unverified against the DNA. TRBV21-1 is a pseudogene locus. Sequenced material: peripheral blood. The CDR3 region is CASSRDRGLSPLHF. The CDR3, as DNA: TGTGCCAGCAGCAGGGACAGGGGGCTTTCACCCCTCCACTTT.